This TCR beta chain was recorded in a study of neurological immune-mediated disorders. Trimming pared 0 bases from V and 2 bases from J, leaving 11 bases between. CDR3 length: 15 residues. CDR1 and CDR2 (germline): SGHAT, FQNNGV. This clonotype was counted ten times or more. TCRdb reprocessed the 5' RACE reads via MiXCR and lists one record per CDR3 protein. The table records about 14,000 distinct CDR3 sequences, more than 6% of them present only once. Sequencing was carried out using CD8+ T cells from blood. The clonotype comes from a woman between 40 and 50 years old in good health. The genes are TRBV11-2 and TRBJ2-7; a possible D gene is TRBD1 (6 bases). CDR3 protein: CASSLEAGVTYEQYF. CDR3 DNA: TGTGCCAGCAGCTTAGAAGCAGGGGTCACCTACGAGCAGTACTTC. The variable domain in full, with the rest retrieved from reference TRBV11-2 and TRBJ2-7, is EAGVAQSPRYKIIEKRQSVAFWCNPISGHATLYWYQQILGQGPKLLIQFQNNGVVDDSQLPKDRFSAERLKGVDSTLKIQPAKLEDSAVYLCASSLEAGVTYEQYFGPGTRLTVT.